The 30 T cell receptor beta chains below were found in one sample sequenced in a study of blood T cells in healthy people across ages. It was with a sample-barcoded 5' primer and a J-beta primer mix that a second PCR of about 7 to 12 cycles was run. TCRdb re-derived calls from the 5' RACE reads in MiXCR, one entry per CDR3 protein. The table shows about 1.4 million distinct CDR3 sequences, with 59% occurring only once. What was sequenced was blood. The receptors were sampled from a man younger than 35 in good health.

The chain has TRBV25-1 and TRBJ2-7; 7 bases are a match to TRBD2. J lost 2 bases, V lost 3 bases, and 10 bases had no gene match. The CDR3 has 16 residues. CDR1 is MGHDK and CDR2 is SYGVNS in the germline V gene. CDR3 in DNA: TGTGCCAGCAGTGAGACTCCCAGCGGGGTAGCCTACGAGCAGTACTTC. Amino acids: CASSETPSGVAYEQYF.

A few counts support this clonotype. The V gene is TRBV5-1, the J gene TRBJ2-1, with TRBD1 matching 8 bases. This CDR3 has 14 amino acids. Germline CDR1 and CDR2: SGHRS and YFSETQ. V was clipped by 3 bases and J by 9 bases; unmatched bases: 8. The CDR3 region has the DNA TGCGCCAGCAGCTGGGTGGACAGGGCGGTTGAGCAGTTCTTC. Protein sequence: CASSWVDRAVEQFF.

With regard to this clonotype: An end of the junction differs from the germline gene, which may be a read error. This chain uses TRBV18 with TRBJ2-7, with TRBD1 matching over 8 bases. The germline V gene has CDR1 KGHSH and CDR2 LQKENI. The CDR3 spans 14 residues. The CDR3 spells CTSSPRTGKAEQYF. CDR3 DNA sequence: TGTACCAGCTCACCACGGACAGGGAAAGCCGAGCAGTACTTC. Based on the CDR3 plus reference TRBV18 and TRBJ2-7, the full variable domain is NAGVMQNPRHLVRRRGQEARLRCSPMKGHSHVYWYRQLPEEGLKFMVYLQKENIIDESGMPKERFSAEFPKEGPSILRIQQVVRGDSAAYFCTSSPRTGKAEQYFGPGTRLTVT.

The chain joins TRBV6-5 to TRBJ2-7; maybe TRBD2 (7 bases). Trimming pared 4 bases from V and 2 bases from J, leaving 15 bases between. This CDR3 spans 15 amino acids. Looked up from germline, CDR1 is MNHEY and CDR2 is SVGAGI. CDR3 sequence reads: CASSLKGGAPYEQYF. CDR3 nucleotide sequence: TGTGCCAGCAGTTTAAAAGGGGGGGCCCCCTACGAGCAGTACTTC.

In its sample, this clonotype was seen a few times. The V gene is TRBV2, the J gene TRBJ1-4; 7 bases match TRBD1. Unmatched junction bases numbered 4, after V lost 4 bases and J lost 8 bases. Germline V CDR1 and CDR2: SNHLY, FYNNEI. The CDR3 is 13 amino acids. As DNA, the CDR3 is TGTGCCAGCAGTGCCAACAGGGGCGAAAAACTGTTTTTT. Encoded protein: CASSANRGEKLFF.

This clonotype has just a few counts. J is TRBJ2-6 and V is TRBV4-2, with D uncertain. Germline loops: CDR1 LGHNA, CDR2 YNFKEQ. The CDR3 runs 16 residues. The germline V and J ends were trimmed by 0 bases and 1 base, with 7 bases remaining between them. The CDR3 sequence: CASSQEDGSGANVLTF. In nucleotides, the CDR3 is TGTGCCAGCAGCCAAGAAGACGGATCTGGGGCCAACGTCCTGACTTTC.

J is TRBJ1-4 and V is TRBV10-2; TRBD1 aligns across 9 bases. The CDR3 spans 12 residues. V dropped 6 bases and J dropped 11; count of bases not matched to a gene: 4. Germline CDR1 WSHSY, CDR2 SAAADI. In nucleotides, the CDR3 is TGCGCCAGCAGAGGGGACAGGGCGAAACTGTTTTTT. This gives the protein CASRGDRAKLFF.

The J gene is TRBJ2-7, the V gene TRBV12-3 or TRBV12-4; 9 bases align to TRBD1. The J segment lost 1 base and the V segment lost 5 bases, leaving 9 bases of the junction unmatched. The CDR3 sequence is 16 residues long. CDR3 region: CASSPGTGLRSYEQYF. The CDR3 region has the DNA TGTGCCAGCAGTCCCGGGACAGGGTTAAGATCCTACGAGCAGTACTTC.

This clonotype was seen a handful of times. This sequence joins TRBV12-2 and TRBJ2-6; the table calls TRBD2, which could not be checked here. TRBV12-2 is a recognized pseudogene. The CDR3 contains 19 residues. CDR3 sequence (DNA): TGTGCAAGTCGCTTCTCCGGACTAGCGGGATCCTTAGGGGCCAACGTCCTGACTTTC. This encodes CASRFSGLAGSLGANVLTF.

J is TRBJ1-2 and V is TRBV6-6; D not resolved. This CDR3 is built from 14 residues. From germline, CDR1 is MNHNY and CDR2 SVGAGI (reference sequence). Trimming pared 6 bases from V and 2 bases from J, leaving 13 bases between. In DNA, the CDR3 is TGTGCCAGCAGCACCGTCGACGGGAACTATGGCTACACCTTC. It translates to CASSTVDGNYGYTF.

This clonotype showed up just a few times. CDR3 in amino acids: CSADPGRGGEKLFF. In DNA, the CDR3 is TGCAGTGCCGATCCAGGAAGGGGAGGTGAAAAACTGTTTTTT. The genes are TRBV20-1 and TRBJ1-4, with D possibly being TRBD1 (5 bases). Germline V lookup: CDR1 DFQATT, CDR2 SNEGSKA (reference sequence). The CDR3 loop spans 14 amino acids. V was pared by 6 bases and J by 7 bases, with 18 bases between.

The V call is TRBV5-1, the J call TRBJ2-1, with D uncertain. Germline V CDR1 and CDR2: SGHRS, YFSETQ. Deletions cut 5 bases from V and 4 bases from J, with 22 bases between. This CDR3 is 17 amino acids long. This CDR3 reads CASSSSQGPNGYNEQFF. CDR3 sequence (DNA): TGCGCCAGCAGTTCGTCTCAAGGTCCGAACGGATACAATGAGCAGTTCTTC. Combining the CDR3 with reference TRBV5-1 and TRBJ2-1 gives the whole variable domain KAGVTQTPRYLIKTRGQQVTLSCSPISGHRSVSWYQQTPGQGLQFLFEYFSETQRNKGNFPGRFSGRQFSNSRSEMNVSTLELGDSALYLCASSSSQGPNGYNEQFFGPGTRLTVL.

This clonotype was picked up a small number of times. The chain uses TRBV4-3 and TRBJ2-7; D remains ambiguous. Between the trimmed V and J ends, which lost 1 base and 1 base, there was a span of 11 bases. Germline V gene lookup returns CDR1 LGHNA and CDR2 YSLEER. This CDR3 is 15 amino acids long. CDR3: CASSQVPDGSYEQYF. DNA of the CDR3: TGCGCCAGCAGCCAAGTCCCCGACGGGTCCTACGAGCAGTACTTC.

With regard to this clonotype: Relative to the germline gene, one junction end is altered; a read error may explain this. V usage is TRBV9 and J usage is TRBJ2-2, with D possibly TRBD2 on 6 matching bases. CDR3 length equals 16 residues. In germline, CDR1 is SGDLS, CDR2 YYNGEE. The CDR3 loop is CASSVGGGMNTGDLFF. CDR3 sequence (DNA): TGTGCCAGCAGCGTAGGTGGCGGGATGAACACCGGGGATCTGTTTTTT.

The V call is TRBV5-1, the J call TRBJ2-3; D might be TRBD2 (6 bases). Germline CDR1 SGHRS, CDR2 YFSETQ. Trimming removed 0 bases from V and 2 bases from J, with 13 bases in between. This CDR3 region has 16 residues. The CDR3 DNA reads TGCGCCAGCAGCTTGGAGGTTAGCGGTACCACAGATACGCAGTATTTT. It specifies CASSLEVSGTTDTQYF.

The rearrangement joins TRBV12-3 or TRBV12-4 to TRBJ1-2; TRBD1 might be the D (6 bases). The CDR3 runs to 14 residues. V was cut by 3 bases and J by 5 bases, with 13 bases left in between. CDR3 DNA sequence: TGTGCCAGCAGTTTTGGACAGCAGCTTTATGGCTACACCTTC. It translates to CASSFGQQLYGYTF.

The chain employs TRBV25-1 and TRBJ2-7; D unclear. V shed 3 bases and J shed 2 bases, with 11 bases lying between them. This CDR3 is 14 amino acids long. Germline assignment: CDR1 MGHDK and CDR2 SYGVNS. The DNA of the CDR3 is TGTGCCAGCAGTGATGGGCAAGGCACCTACGAGCAGTACTTC. This translates into CASSDGQGTYEQYF.

This chain joins TRBV3-1 and TRBJ2-1, with 9 bases matching TRBD2. The end of the DNA aligns better with TRBJ2-7, so the J call may be wrong. This CDR3 is built from 17 residues. Germline CDR1 is LGHDT and CDR2 is YNNKEL (reference sequence). The CDR3 spells CASSPRTSAHSYNEQYF. The DNA for the CDR3 is TGTGCCAGCAGCCCGAGGACTAGCGCCCACTCCTACAATGAGCAGTACTTC.

The rearrangement uses TRBV20-1 and TRBJ1-2, with 9 bases matching TRBD1. CDR1 is DFQATT, CDR2 SNEGSKA, per germline (reference sequence). The CDR3 runs to 15 residues. V was pared by 1 base and J by 7 bases, with 10 bases of the junction left unmatched. The CDR3 is CSARGPGQGARGYTF. The CDR3 coding sequence is TGCAGTGCTAGAGGTCCGGGACAGGGAGCTCGTGGCTACACCTTC.

This clonotype occurred a few times. This sequence joins TRBV6-2 or TRBV6-3 and TRBJ1-5; D possibly corresponds to TRBD1 (5 bases). This CDR3 is built from 15 residues. Trimming pared 4 bases from V and 0 bases from J, leaving 10 bases between. Germline CDR1 is MNHEY and CDR2 is SVGEGT. CDR3 amino acids: CASSLTAYSNQPQHF. The CDR3 nucleotides read TGTGCCAGCAGTTTGACAGCTTATAGCAATCAGCCCCAGCATTTT.

The chain is built from TRBV6-1 and TRBJ2-1; TRBD2 matches at 11 bases. Germline V gives CDR1 MNHNS, CDR2 SASEGT. The CDR3 has 18 amino acids. V lost 6 bases and J lost 2; bases outside the gene matches: 12. CDR3 in amino acids: CASRVAGGPASPYNEQFF. CDR3 coding DNA: TGTGCCAGCAGAGTAGCGGGAGGGCCTGCCTCCCCCTACAATGAGCAGTTCTTC.

V and J are TRBV20-1 and TRBJ1-1; TRBD1 matches at 8 bases. Germline CDR1 and CDR2: DFQATT and SNEGSKA (reference sequence). Germline trimming cut 4 bases from V and 2 bases from J; bases unmatched to any gene: 3. CDR3 length: 13 residues. The CDR3 is CSATGQDNTEAFF. CDR3 bases: TGCAGTGCTACGGGACAGGATAACACTGAAGCTTTCTTT.

This chain joins TRBV24-1 and TRBJ1-2; D is unclear. With 4 bases removed from V and 4 bases from J, the gap between germline ends came to 12 bases. The CDR3 has 14 amino acids. CDR1 is KGHDR and CDR2 is SFDVKD in the germline V gene. The CDR3 bases are TGTGCCACCAGTGACCCGGGTAGGGTCTATGGCTACACCTTC. It codes for CATSDPGRVYGYTF.

The genes are TRBV29-1 and TRBJ1-2; D may be TRBD1 (5 bases). The germline V gene has CDR1 SQVTM and CDR2 ANQGSEA. This CDR3 spans 14 amino acids. Trimming took 5 bases from V and 4 from J, leaving 17 bases between them. The CDR3, as DNA: TGCAGCGTTTCGCCGGGGCAGGGTAGCTATGGCTACACCTTC. Its translation is CSVSPGQGSYGYTF. Using reference TRBV29-1 and TRBJ1-2 for the parts outside the CDR3, the full variable domain is SAVISQKPSRDICQRGTSLTIQCQVDSQVTMMFWYRQQPGQSLTLIATANQGSEATYESGFVIDKFPISRPNLTFSTLTVSNMSPEDSSIYLCSVSPGQGSYGYTFGSGTRLTVV.

This sequence joins TRBV4-1 and TRBJ1-5; unclear D gene. The CDR3 has 16 residues. V lost 0 bases and J 0 bases, leaving 9 bases between the germline ends. Germline loops: CDR1 MGHRA, CDR2 YSYEKL. The CDR3 coding sequence is TGCGCCAGCAGCCAAGATCAGGCGACTAGCAATCAGCCCCAGCATTTT. Translated, it gives CASSQDQATSNQPQHF.

V is TRBV6-5 and J is TRBJ2-7, with D perhaps TRBD1 or TRBD2 (6 bases each). The J call may be wrong; the DNA end is better matched by TRBJ2-5. Germline V gene sequence: CDR1 MNHEY, CDR2 SVGAGI. This CDR3 is 17 amino acids long. CDR3 region: CASSYEGGLTSEETQYF. The CDR3 DNA sequence: TGTGCCAGCAGTTACGAGGGGGGTTTGACTTCGGAAGAGACCCAGTACTTC.

A remark on this clonotype: At one of its ends the junction is not consistent with the germline gene, which may arise from a read error. The chain couples TRBV6-6 to TRBJ2-7; D may be TRBD1 or TRBD2 (5 bases each). This CDR3 is built from 15 residues. Germline lookup yields CDR1 MNHNY and CDR2 SVGAGI (reference sequence). Written as DNA, the CDR3 is TGTACCAGCAGTTACCCTGGGACGGTCACCTACGAGCAGTACTTC. It is translated as CTSSYPGTVTYEQYF.

The chain is built from TRBV27 and TRBJ2-7, with 12 bases matching TRBD2. The CDR3 spans 18 residues. CDR1 is MNHEY, CDR2 SMNVEV, per germline (reference sequence). V shed 5 bases and J 7 bases; nucleotides not matched to a gene: 18. The CDR3 protein is CASSPLGLAGVADNEQYF. In DNA form, the CDR3 reads TGTGCCAGCAGTCCCTTGGGACTAGCGGGTGTAGCCGACAATGAGCAGTACTTC.

The gene calls are TRBV6-5 and TRBJ2-3; TRBD2 aligns across 13 bases. V trimming: 3 bases; J trimming: 0 bases; junction bases outside the gene matches: 15. The CDR3 has 21 amino acids. Germline V gene lookup returns CDR1 MNHEY and CDR2 SVGAGI. CDR3 amino acids: CASSYHPGTGTSGTSTDTQYF. The CDR3 DNA follows: TGTGCCAGCAGTTATCACCCGGGGACAGGGACTAGCGGGACTAGCACAGATACGCAGTATTTT.

The chain carries TRBV6-5 and TRBJ2-5; no definite D call. CDR1 and CDR2 from the germline V gene are MNHEY and SVGAGI. The CDR3 loop spans 13 amino acids. The V end was cut by 5 bases, the J end by 5 bases, with 12 bases between. The CDR3 nucleotides read TGTGCCAGCAGTACCGTCAGGCGGGAGACCCAGTACTTC. This gives the protein CASSTVRRETQYF.